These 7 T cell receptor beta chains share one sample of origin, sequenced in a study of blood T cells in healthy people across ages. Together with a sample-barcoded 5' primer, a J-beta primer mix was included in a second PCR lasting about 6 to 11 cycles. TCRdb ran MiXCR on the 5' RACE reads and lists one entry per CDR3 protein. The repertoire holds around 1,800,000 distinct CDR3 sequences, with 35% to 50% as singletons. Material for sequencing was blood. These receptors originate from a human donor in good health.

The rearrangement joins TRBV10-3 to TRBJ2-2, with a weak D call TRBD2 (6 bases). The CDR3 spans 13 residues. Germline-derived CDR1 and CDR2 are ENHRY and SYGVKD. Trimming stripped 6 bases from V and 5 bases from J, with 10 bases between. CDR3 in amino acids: CAIRGGVTGELFF. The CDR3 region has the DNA TGTGCCATCAGGGGCGGGGTAACCGGGGAGCTGTTTTTT.

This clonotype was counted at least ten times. The CDR3 bases are TGTGCCAGCAGTTTGCCCCCTGGGTACGAGCAGTACTTC. Its protein is CASSLPPGYEQYF. The chain is built from TRBV12-3 or TRBV12-4 and TRBJ2-7; D ambiguous. The V end lost 3 bases, the J end lost 4 bases, and 10 bases lay between the germline ends. This CDR3 is 13 amino acids long.

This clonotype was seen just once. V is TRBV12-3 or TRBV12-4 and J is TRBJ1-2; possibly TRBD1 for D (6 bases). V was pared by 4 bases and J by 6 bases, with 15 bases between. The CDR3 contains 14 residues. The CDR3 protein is CASSWNSGEDGYTF. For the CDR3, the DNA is TGTGCCAGCAGTTGGAATTCAGGGGAAGATGGCTACACCTTC.

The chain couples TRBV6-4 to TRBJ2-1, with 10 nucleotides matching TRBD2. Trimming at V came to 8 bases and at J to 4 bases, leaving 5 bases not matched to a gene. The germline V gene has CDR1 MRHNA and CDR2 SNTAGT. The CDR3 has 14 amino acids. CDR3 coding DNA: TGTGCCAGCGGGAGCGGGGGGGATTACAATGAGCAGTTCTTC. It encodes CASGSGGDYNEQFF.

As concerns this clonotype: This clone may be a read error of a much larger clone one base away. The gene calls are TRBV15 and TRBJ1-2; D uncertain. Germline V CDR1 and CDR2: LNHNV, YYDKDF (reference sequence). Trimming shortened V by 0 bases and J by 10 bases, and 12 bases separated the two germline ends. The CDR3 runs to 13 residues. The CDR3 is CATSRDDLRDYTF. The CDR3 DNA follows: TGTGCCACCAGCAGAGATGATCTCCGTGACTACACCTTC.

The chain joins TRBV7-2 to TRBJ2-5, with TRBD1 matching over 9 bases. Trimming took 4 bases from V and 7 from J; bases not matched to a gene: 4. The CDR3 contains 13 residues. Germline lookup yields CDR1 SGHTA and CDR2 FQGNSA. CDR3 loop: CASSWTGDGTQYF. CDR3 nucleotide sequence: TGTGCCAGCAGCTGGACAGGGGACGGGACCCAGTACTTC.

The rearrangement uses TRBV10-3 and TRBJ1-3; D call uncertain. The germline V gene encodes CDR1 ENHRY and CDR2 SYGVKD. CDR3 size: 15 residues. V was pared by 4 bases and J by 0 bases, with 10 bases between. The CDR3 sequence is CAISASTSSGNTIYF. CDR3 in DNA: TGTGCCATCAGTGCATCGACATCCTCTGGAAACACCATATATTTT.